The rows below give T cell receptor beta chains drawn from one sample of a study of shared clonotypes between healthy human individuals. Sequenced by immunoSEQ multiplex PCR; TCRdb stores in-frame clones only, minus some. The sample records millions of clones, roughly 93% being singletons. Source material: naive CD4+ T cells from PBMCs. The receptors come from a young man in good health. Some clones in this sample may be carry-over from other donors' samples. The CDR3 runs from the conserved cysteine through the conserved F or W. D genes are given only for firm matches. Clone size appears in some rows only: once, few, many, or a class for an expanded clone.

V	D	size	J	DNA	CDR3
TRBV4-1	TRBD1	NA	TRBJ2-1	TGCGCCAGCAGCCAGTCCGGACAGGGGGCGTCCCATGAGCAGTTCTTC	CASSQSGQGASHEQFF
TRBV28	NA	NA	TRBJ2-3	TGTGCCAGCAGTTTGACCCGGGGGCAAGATACGCAGTATTTT	CASSLTRGQDTQYF
TRBV7-9	TRBD2	NA	TRBJ2-7	TGTGCCAGCAGCTTTAGGGCTAGCGGGAGGACCCTAGCCTACGAGCAGTACTTC	CASSFRASGRTLAYEQYF
TRBV29-1	TRBD2	NA	TRBJ2-7	TGCAGCGTTTCCCAAAGACTAGCCGAAGCCTACGAGCAGTACTTC	CSVSQRLAEAYEQYF
TRBV28	NA	once	TRBJ2-7	TGTGCCAGCACCCCCCGGGGGGCGTTGTACGAGCAGTACTTC	CASTPRGALYEQYF
TRBV9	NA	once	TRBJ1-1	TGTGCCAGCAGCCCCCTCCAGGGGCCTGAAGCTTTCTTT	CASSPLQGPEAFF
TRBV29-1	NA	NA	TRBJ1-1	TGCAGCGTCCCCGAGGCGGGCACTGAAGCTTTCTTT	CSVPEAGTEAFF
TRBV28	NA	NA	TRBJ1-6	TGTGCCAGCAGTTTAAGGTTGGATCCTTATAATTCACCCCTCCACTTT	CASSLRLDPYNSPLHF
TRBV7-3	NA	NA	TRBJ2-1	TGTGCCAGCAGCTTAACCAGAGACAATGAGCAGTTCTTC	CASSLTRDNEQFF
TRBV29-1	NA	NA	TRBJ1-5	TGCAGCGTTGAAGATTCGGTCCGTCGGAATCGGAATCAGCCCCAGCATTTT	CSVEDSVRRNRNQPQHF
TRBV10-2	NA	NA	TRBJ2-2	TGCGCCAGCAGTGGCCGGCCCGCGAACACCGGGGAGCTGTTTTTT	CASSGRPANTGELFF
TRBV7-9	TRBD2	NA	TRBJ2-1	TGTGCCAGCAGCTTAGTTGCTAGCGGGAGCGATGAGCAGTTCTTC	CASSLVASGSDEQFF
TRBV28	TRBD2	NA	TRBJ2-7	TGTGCCAGCATCGAAACTGACGCCGGGACTAGCGCCGAGCAGTACTTC	CASIETDAGTSAEQYF
TRBV28	NA	NA	TRBJ1-1	TGTGCCAGCCGAAGCCCCTACACTGAAGCTTTCTTT	CASRSPYTEAFF
TRBV28	NA	NA	TRBJ1-3	TGTGCCAGCAGTAAAGGCCAAGGGCGGCAAAACACCATATATTTT	CASSKGQGRQNTIYF